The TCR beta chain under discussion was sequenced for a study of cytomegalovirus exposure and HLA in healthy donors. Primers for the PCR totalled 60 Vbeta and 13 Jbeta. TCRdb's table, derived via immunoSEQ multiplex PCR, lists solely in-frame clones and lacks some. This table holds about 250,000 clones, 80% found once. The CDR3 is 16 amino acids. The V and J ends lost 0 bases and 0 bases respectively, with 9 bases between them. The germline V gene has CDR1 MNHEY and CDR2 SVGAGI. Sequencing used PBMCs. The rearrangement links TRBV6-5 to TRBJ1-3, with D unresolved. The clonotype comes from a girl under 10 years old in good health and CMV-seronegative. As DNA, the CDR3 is TGTGCCAGCAGTTACTCGGAGGTAACCTCTGGAAACACCATATATTTT. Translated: CASSYSEVTSGNTIYF.